This paragraph covers one T cell receptor beta chain sequence. No antigen is known for it. The donors were part of the roughly 120-subject validation cohort, which stood apart from the roughly 700-subject first cohort. This record comes from a study of cytomegalovirus exposure and HLA in healthy donors. Notes on the study in general: Rare TCR sequences predominated, though certain public TCRs were found in many donors.

Generated by immunoSEQ multiplex PCR, the TCRdb table keeps only in-frame clones and is missing some. The table shows over 85,000 clones, with around 82% occurring only once. This CDR3 comprises 15 residues. Trimming took 0 bases from V and 5 from J; bases not matched to a gene: 4. Germline V lookup: CDR1 MNHEY, CDR2 SVGAGI. The V call is TRBV6-5, the J call TRBJ1-2; 9 nucleotides agree with TRBD1. Sequences were obtained from PBMCs. The receptor comes from a woman aged 18-29 years in good health and CMV-seropositive. The CDR3 DNA is TGTGCCAGCAGTTACTCGAAGGGACAGGGTTATGGCTACACCTTC. It is translated as CASSYSKGQGYGYTF.